The 21 T cell receptor beta chains below all came from one sample that was sequenced in a study of blood T cell repertoires in COVID-19. Some clones are missing from TCRdb's copy, which holds only in-frame ones; the method was immunoSEQ multiplex PCR. The sample carries over 250,000 clones, 88% recorded once. The sequencing sample was made of PBMCs or T cells enriched from blood (not recorded which). These receptors were taken from a woman under 40 who had recovered from COVID-19.

The V and J genes are TRBV5-4 and TRBJ1-2, with D possibly TRBD1 on 6 matching bases. This CDR3 spans 16 amino acids. V shed 0 bases and J shed 11 bases, with 23 bases lying between them. CDR1 SGHNT and CDR2 YYREEE come from the germline V gene (reference sequence). Here the CDR3 reads CASSLDALAGGRGYTF. The CDR3 DNA is TGTGCCAGCAGCTTGGACGCACTAGCGGGAGGAAGGGGGTACACCTTC.

V usage is TRBV3-1 (or the pseudogene TRBV3-2) and J usage is TRBJ1-5; perhaps TRBD1 as D (5 bases). This CDR3 has 18 amino acids. Germline loops: CDR1 LGHDT, CDR2 YNNKEL (reference sequence). Trimming cost V 4 bases and J 3 bases, with 22 bases left between them. This chain's CDR3 is CASSPEPHREGFNQPQHF. The CDR3 DNA follows: TGTGCCAGCAGCCCAGAACCTCATAGGGAGGGGTTCAATCAGCCCCAGCATTTT.

The chain joins TRBV11-1 to TRBJ1-1; a possible D gene is TRBD1 (5 bases). CDR1 and CDR2 from the germline V gene are SGHAT and FQDESV (reference sequence). Trimming left V 0 bases short and J 3 bases short, with 8 bases between. There are 14 residues in the CDR3. The CDR3 loop reads CASSLAGEDTEAFF. The CDR3 DNA is TGTGCCAGCAGCTTAGCAGGGGAGGACACTGAAGCTTTCTTT.

The chain employs TRBV5-1 and TRBJ2-7, with 12 bases lining up with TRBD1. Germline V gives CDR1 SGHRS, CDR2 YFSETQ. This CDR3 has 16 amino acids. V was pared by 5 bases and J by 2 bases, with 8 bases of the junction left unmatched. The CDR3 reads CASRTGQGAIPYEQYF. Here the CDR3 DNA reads TGCGCCAGCAGGACGGGACAGGGGGCTATTCCCTACGAGCAGTACTTC.

In DNA, the CDR3 is TGTGCCAGCAGCTTACGGGGGGGCTATGAAGATACGCAGTATTTT. Its translation is CASSLRGGYEDTQYF. The V gene is TRBV7-3, the J gene TRBJ2-3; 8 bases match TRBD2. V gave up 2 bases and J gave up 5 bases; unmatched junction bases: 6. The CDR3 runs to 15 residues. Germline CDR1 is SGHTA and CDR2 is FQGTGA.

This chain connects TRBV11-2 to TRBJ1-6; a weak D match, TRBD1 (5 bases). Germline loops: CDR1 SGHAT, CDR2 FQNNGV. This CDR3 contains 13 residues. Trimming cost V 10 bases and J 10 bases, with 17 bases left between them. The DNA for the CDR3 is TGTGCCACCTCTGACAGCCTTGGGTCACCCCTCCACTTT. Residues: CATSDSLGSPLHF.

V is TRBV3-1 (or the pseudogene TRBV3-2) and J is TRBJ1-5; TRBD1 is a possible D gene (5 bases). This CDR3 comprises 14 residues. Germline lookup yields CDR1 LGHDT and CDR2 YNNKEL (reference sequence). V was shortened by 0 bases and J by 6 bases, with 9 bases between the two germline ends. As DNA, the CDR3 is TGTGCCAGCAGCCAAGACAGGGTAATTCAGCCCCAGCATTTT. Its protein product is CASSQDRVIQPQHF.

This rearrangement joins TRBV28 to TRBJ2-7, with TRBD1 as a possible D gene (6 bases). V gave up 3 bases and J gave up 1 base, with 28 bases separating them. The CDR3 runs 20 residues. CDR1 is MDHEN, CDR2 SYDVKM, per germline. CDR3 DNA: TGTGCCAGCAGTTTTTCCTTGACCTACGTACCCGGACAGTTTTCCTACGAGCAGTACTTC. Amino acids: CASSFSLTYVPGQFSYEQYF.

The chain employs TRBV6-5 and TRBJ2-3; a weak D match, TRBD2 (5 bases). Germline CDR1 and CDR2: MNHEY and SVGAGI. V was trimmed by 6 bases and J by 1 base, leaving 14 bases between them. The CDR3 is 15 amino acids. DNA of the CDR3: TGTGCCAGCAGGGATGGTCCAGCGGGCACAGATACGCAGTATTTT. Translating gives CASRDGPAGTDTQYF.

This clone turned up a few times. The chain recombines TRBV7-8 with TRBJ2-3, with 7 bases fitting TRBD2. Per the germline V gene, CDR1 is SGHVS and CDR2 is FQNEAQ. The CDR3 has 15 amino acids. J was trimmed by 5 bases and V by 7 bases; bases with no gene match: 12. CDR3 coding DNA: TGTGCCAGCAAGGACCGTAGCGGGTGGGGAGATACGCAGTATTTT. It is translated as CASKDRSGWGDTQYF.

CDR3 residues: CASSLGLGTGIYEQYF. The CDR3 coding sequence is TGTGCCAGCAGTTTAGGATTGGGGACAGGGATATACGAGCAGTACTTC. The chain uses TRBV28 and TRBJ2-7; the match to TRBD1 covers 9 bases. With V trimmed by 2 bases and J by 4 bases, 9 bases remained unmatched. CDR1 is MDHEN, CDR2 SYDVKM, per germline. The CDR3 is 16 amino acids.

The chain is built from TRBV3-1 (or the pseudogene TRBV3-2) and TRBJ1-2; 9 nucleotides match TRBD1. Trimming removed 0 bases from V and 6 bases from J; junction bases left unmatched: 11. Germline V gene sequence: CDR1 LGHDT, CDR2 YNNKEL (reference sequence). This CDR3 has 17 amino acids. The CDR3 DNA reads as TGTGCCAGCAGCCAAGAAAATTGGGACAGGGCGTTGGATGGCTACACCTTC. It yields the protein CASSQENWDRALDGYTF.

The chain uses TRBV5-4 and TRBJ1-2; possibly TRBD1 for D (5 bases). This CDR3 is 13 amino acids long. Germline CDR1 SGHNT, CDR2 YYREEE (reference sequence). Trimming took 0 bases from V and 6 from J, leaving 9 bases between them. The CDR3 sequence is CASSLGQGNGYTF. The DNA for the CDR3 is TGTGCCAGCAGCTTGGGGCAGGGAAATGGCTACACCTTC.

The V and J genes are TRBV4-1 and TRBJ2-2, with 8 bases identical to TRBD1. After removal of 6 bases from V and 5 bases from J, the junction contained 8 bases not matched to a gene. Germline CDR1 MGHRA, CDR2 YSYEKL. CDR3 size: 15 residues. The CDR3 region is CASRYDRGRTGELFF. CDR3 nucleotide sequence: TGCGCCAGCAGGTATGACAGGGGAAGGACCGGGGAGCTGTTTTTT.

This chain connects TRBV5-6 to TRBJ1-1; a possible D gene is TRBD1 (6 bases). In germline, CDR1 is SGHDT, CDR2 YYEEEE. The length of the CDR3 is 12 residues. V dropped 9 bases and J dropped 5 bases, with 14 bases sitting between them. The CDR3 bases are TGTGCCACCCAAATAGGGGGAACTGAAGCTTTCTTT. It encodes CATQIGGTEAFF.

The chain recombines TRBV6-2 or TRBV6-3 with TRBJ1-1; D uncertain. The V gene's germline CDR1 is MNHEY and CDR2 SVGEGT. The CDR3 loop spans 14 amino acids. V was clipped by 3 bases and J by 0 bases, with 8 bases between them. The CDR3 here is CASSYQAMNTEAFF. CDR3 in DNA: TGTGCCAGCAGTTATCAGGCCATGAACACTGAAGCTTTCTTT.

This chain uses TRBV9 with TRBJ2-7; D may be TRBD1 (5 bases). With 0 bases removed from V and 7 bases from J, the gap between germline ends came to 11 bases. CDR1 and CDR2 from the germline V gene are SGDLS and YYNGEE. The CDR3 totals 13 residues. CDR3: CASSVGGGWEQYF. CDR3 nucleotide sequence: TGTGCCAGCAGCGTAGGGGGCGGTTGGGAGCAGTACTTC.

The chain has TRBV24-1 and TRBJ1-2; D remains unclear. Looked up from germline, CDR1 is KGHDR and CDR2 is SFDVKD. The CDR3 totals 11 residues. Trimming took 1 base from V and 7 from J, leaving 3 bases between them. The CDR3 loop reads CATSDFFGYTF. CDR3 DNA sequence: TGTGCCACCAGTGATTTCTTTGGCTACACCTTC.

The rearrangement uses TRBV9 and TRBJ2-1; D is possibly TRBD2 (6 bases). Per germline, CDR1 SGDLS and CDR2 YYNGEE. The CDR3 runs to 14 residues. The germline V and J ends were trimmed by 0 bases and 12 bases, with 16 bases remaining between them. Written as DNA, the CDR3 is TGTGCCAGCAGCGTAGGGGACTCCCAAACGAGGCAGTTCTTC. Translating it yields CASSVGDSQTRQFF.

In this sample, this clone turned up once. The chain uses TRBV5-1 and TRBJ2-5; the D gene is possibly TRBD1 (6 bases). CDR3 length: 14 amino acids. Between the trimmed V and J ends, which lost 5 bases and 1 base, there was a span of 12 bases. The germline gives CDR1 SGHRS, CDR2 YFSETQ. The CDR3: CASRLQGSQETQYF. The CDR3 DNA follows: TGCGCCAGCAGGCTACAGGGTTCCCAAGAGACCCAGTACTTC.

V is TRBV4-1 and J is TRBJ1-1, with a tentative D call TRBD1 (6 bases). This CDR3 comprises 14 residues. The germline gives CDR1 MGHRA, CDR2 YSYEKL. The V gene lost 6 bases and the J gene lost 4 bases, with 15 bases spanning the gap. In DNA form, the CDR3 reads TGCGCCAGCAGGGGGGCCCTCCGTGGCACTGAAGCTTTCTTT. This encodes CASRGALRGTEAFF.